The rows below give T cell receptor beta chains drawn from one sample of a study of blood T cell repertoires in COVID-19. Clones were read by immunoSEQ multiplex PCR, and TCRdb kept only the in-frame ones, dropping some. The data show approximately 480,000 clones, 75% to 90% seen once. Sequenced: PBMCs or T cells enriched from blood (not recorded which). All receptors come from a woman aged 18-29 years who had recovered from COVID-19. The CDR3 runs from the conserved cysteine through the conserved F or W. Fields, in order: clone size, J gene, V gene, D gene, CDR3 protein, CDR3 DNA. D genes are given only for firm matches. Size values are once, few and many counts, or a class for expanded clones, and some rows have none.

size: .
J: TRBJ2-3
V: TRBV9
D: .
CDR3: CASSARGAVLPDTQYF
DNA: TGTGCCAGCAGCGCCCGGGGGGCCGTTCTCCCAGATACGCAGTATTTT

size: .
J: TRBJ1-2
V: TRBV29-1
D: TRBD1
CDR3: CSVTGQDYGYTF
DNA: TGCAGCGTTACGGGACAGGACTATGGCTACACCTTC

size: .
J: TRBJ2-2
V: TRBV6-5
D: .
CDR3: CASSPLLDTGELFF
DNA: TGTGCCAGCAGTCCTCTTCTAGACACCGGGGAGCTGTTTTTT

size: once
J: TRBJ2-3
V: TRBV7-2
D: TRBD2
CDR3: CASSPGHGGAPDTQYF
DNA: TGTGCCAGCAGCCCCGGTCACGGGGGGGCCCCCGATACGCAGTATTTT

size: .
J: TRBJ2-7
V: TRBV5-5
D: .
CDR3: CASSFRPQSSYEQYF
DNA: TGTGCCAGCAGCTTCCGGCCACAGAGCTCCTACGAGCAGTACTTC

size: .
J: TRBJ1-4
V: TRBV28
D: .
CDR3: CASSPQGTNEKLFF
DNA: TGTGCCAGCAGTCCCCAGGGAACTAATGAAAAACTGTTTTTT

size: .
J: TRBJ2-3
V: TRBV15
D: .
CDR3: CATRPGEVTDTQYF
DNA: TGTGCCACCAGGCCAGGGGAAGTCACAGATACGCAGTATTTT

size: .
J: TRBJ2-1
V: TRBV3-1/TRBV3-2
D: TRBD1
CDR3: CASSQKPGQGNKNEQFF
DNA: TGTGCCAGCAGTCAAAAACCGGGACAGGGTAATAAGAATGAGCAGTTCTTC

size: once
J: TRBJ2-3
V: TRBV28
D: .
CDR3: CASRLDRYTDTQYF
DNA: TGTGCCAGCAGACTCGACAGATACACAGATACGCAGTATTTT

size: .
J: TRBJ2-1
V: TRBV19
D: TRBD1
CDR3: CASSILQGAGNEQFF
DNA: TGTGCCAGTAGTATATTACAGGGGGCGGGTAATGAGCAGTTCTTC

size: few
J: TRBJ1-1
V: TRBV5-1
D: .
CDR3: CASSLEQGNTEAFF
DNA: TGCGCCAGCAGCTTAGAACAGGGGAACACTGAAGCTTTCTTT

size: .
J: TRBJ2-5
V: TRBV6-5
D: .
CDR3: CASTAQGGPQETQYF
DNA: TGTGCCAGCACCGCGCAGGGGGGACCCCAAGAGACCCAGTACTTC

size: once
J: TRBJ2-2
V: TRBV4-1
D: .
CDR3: CASSQDNGGWAGELFF
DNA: TGCGCCAGCAGCCAAGATAACGGAGGATGGGCCGGGGAGCTGTTTTTT

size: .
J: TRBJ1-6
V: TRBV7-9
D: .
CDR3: CASSLVTRGTYNSPLHF
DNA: TGTGCCAGCAGCTTAGTTACCAGGGGCACCTATAATTCACCCCTCCACTTT

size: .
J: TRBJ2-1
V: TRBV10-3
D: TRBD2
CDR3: CAIRSASGGGNEQFF
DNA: TGTGCCATCAGGTCAGCTAGCGGGGGGGGCAATGAGCAGTTCTTC

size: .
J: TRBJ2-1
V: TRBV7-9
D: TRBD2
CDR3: CASSTSGGNNEQFF
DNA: TGTGCCAGCAGCACTAGCGGGGGTAACAATGAGCAGTTCTTC

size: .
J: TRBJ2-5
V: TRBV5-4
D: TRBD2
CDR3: CAITIRGVETQYF
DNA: TGTGCCATCACTATTCGGGGGGTAGAGACCCAGTACTTC

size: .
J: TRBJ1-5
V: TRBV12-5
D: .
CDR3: CASGRDQPQHF
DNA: TGTGCTAGTGGTCGTGATCAGCCCCAGCATTTT

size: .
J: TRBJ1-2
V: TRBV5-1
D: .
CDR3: CASSLAGGNDYGYTF
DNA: TGCGCCAGCAGCTTGGCCGGGGGTAACGACTATGGCTACACCTTC

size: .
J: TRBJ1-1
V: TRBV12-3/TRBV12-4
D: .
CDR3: CASSEGGTEAFF
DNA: TGTGCCAGCAGCGAGGGTGGGACTGAAGCTTTCTTT

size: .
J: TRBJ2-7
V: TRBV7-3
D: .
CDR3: CASSPQGPSYEQYF
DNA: TGTGCCAGCAGCCCCCAGGGGCCATCTTACGAGCAGTACTTC

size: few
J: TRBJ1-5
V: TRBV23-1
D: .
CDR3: CASSQSKLSRHSNQPQHF
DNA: TGCGCCAGCAGTCAATCCAAATTAAGCAGGCATAGCAATCAGCCCCAGCATTTT

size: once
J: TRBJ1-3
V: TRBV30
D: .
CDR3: CAWSVAGSGNTIYF
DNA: TGTGCCTGGAGTGTAGCGGGCTCTGGAAACACCATATATTTT

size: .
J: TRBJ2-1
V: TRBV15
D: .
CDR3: CATSRPARGPLIQFF
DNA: TGTGCCACCAGCCGCCCCGCCAGGGGCCCTTTAATCCAGTTCTTC

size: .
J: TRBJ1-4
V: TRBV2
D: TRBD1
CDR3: CASRLDRFNEKLFF
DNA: TGTGCCAGCAGATTGGACAGGTTTAATGAAAAACTGTTTTTT

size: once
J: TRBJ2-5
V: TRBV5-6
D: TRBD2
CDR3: CASSISSGETQYF
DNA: TGTGCCAGCAGCATTTCTAGCGGGGAGACCCAGTACTTC

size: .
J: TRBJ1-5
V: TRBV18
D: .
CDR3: CASSRGGGEAQPQHF
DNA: TGTGCCAGCTCACGAGGCGGGGGCGAGGCTCAGCCCCAGCATTTT

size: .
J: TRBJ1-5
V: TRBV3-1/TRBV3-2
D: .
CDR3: CASSLAHNQPQHF
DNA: TGTGCCAGCAGCTTGGCCCATAATCAGCCCCAGCATTTT

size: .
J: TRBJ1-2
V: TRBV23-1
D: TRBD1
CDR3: CASSQPNPDRGLGGYTF
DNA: TGCGCCAGCAGTCAACCCAACCCGGACAGGGGTTTGGGTGGCTACACCTTC

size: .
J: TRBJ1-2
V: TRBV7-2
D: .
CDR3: CASSLREDGLYGYTF
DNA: TGTGCCAGCAGCTTACGGGAGGATGGACTCTATGGCTACACCTTC

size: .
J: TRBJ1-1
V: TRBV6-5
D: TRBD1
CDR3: CASSYGTGAATEAFF
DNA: TGTGCCAGCAGTTATGGGACAGGGGCTGCCACTGAAGCTTTCTTT

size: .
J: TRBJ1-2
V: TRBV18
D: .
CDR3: CASSPRTREGHGYTF
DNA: TGTGCCAGCTCACCAAGAACAAGGGAGGGTCATGGCTACACCTTC

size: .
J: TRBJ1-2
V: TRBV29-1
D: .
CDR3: CSVVGQGGEDRGYTF
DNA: TGCAGCGTTGTAGGTCAGGGAGGGGAAGATCGTGGCTACACCTTC

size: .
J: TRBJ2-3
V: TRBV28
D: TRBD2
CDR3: CASSPGEGKSDTQYF
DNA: TGTGCCAGCAGTCCCGGGGAGGGGAAGTCCGATACGCAGTATTTT

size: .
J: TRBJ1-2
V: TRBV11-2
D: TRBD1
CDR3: CASSSAPGQGEYGYTF
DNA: TGTGCCAGCAGCTCCGCGCCGGGACAGGGGGAATATGGCTACACCTTC

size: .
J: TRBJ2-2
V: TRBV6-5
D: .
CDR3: CASTRGKVGELFF
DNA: TGTGCCAGCACCAGGGGCAAGGTCGGGGAGCTGTTTTTT

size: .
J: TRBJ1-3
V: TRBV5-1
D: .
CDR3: CASMDSSTGNTIYF
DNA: TGCGCCAGCATGGACAGTTCGACTGGAAACACCATATATTTT

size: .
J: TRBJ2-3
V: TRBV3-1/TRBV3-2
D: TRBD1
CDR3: CASSLSGQPTDTQYF
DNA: TGTGCCAGCAGCTTATCGGGACAGCCCACAGATACGCAGTATTTT

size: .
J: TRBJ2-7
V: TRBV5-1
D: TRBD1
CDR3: CASSLVGISGRGPWEQYF
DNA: TGCGCCAGCAGCTTGGTCGGGATCTCAGGCAGGGGGCCATGGGAGCAGTACTTC

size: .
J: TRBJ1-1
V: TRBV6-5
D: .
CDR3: CASSRDVGNTEAFF
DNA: TGTGCCAGCAGCAGGGATGTGGGGAACACTGAAGCTTTCTTT

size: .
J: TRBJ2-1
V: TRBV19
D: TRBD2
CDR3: CASSETSGVYNEQFF
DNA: TGTGCCAGTAGCGAGACTAGCGGGGTATACAATGAGCAGTTCTTC

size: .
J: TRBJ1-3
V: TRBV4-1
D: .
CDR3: CASSQDREGVSNTIYF
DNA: TGCGCCAGCAGCCAAGATCGGGAGGGGGTTAGCAACACCATATATTTT

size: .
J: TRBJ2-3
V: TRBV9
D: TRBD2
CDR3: CASSAGLAGETTQYF
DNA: TGTGCCAGCAGCGCCGGACTAGCGGGGGAGACTACGCAGTATTTT

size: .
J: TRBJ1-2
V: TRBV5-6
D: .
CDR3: CASSFGSAGGYTF
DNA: TGTGCCAGCAGCTTTGGAAGCGCAGGGGGCTACACCTTC

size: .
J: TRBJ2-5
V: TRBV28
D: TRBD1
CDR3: CASSSPGQGGETQYF
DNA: TGTGCCAGCAGTTCTCCTGGACAGGGCGGAGAGACCCAGTACTTC

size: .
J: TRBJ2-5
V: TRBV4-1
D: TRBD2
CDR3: CASSTPGTTRGAQYF
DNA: TGCGCCAGCAGCACGCCCGGGACTACCCGAGGGGCCCAGTACTTC

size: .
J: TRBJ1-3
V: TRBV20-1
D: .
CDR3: CSASAGLGNTIYF
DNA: TGCAGTGCTAGTGCAGGGTTAGGAAACACCATATATTTT

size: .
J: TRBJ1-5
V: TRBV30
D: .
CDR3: CAWSSRSETPQHF
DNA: TGTGCCTGGAGTTCCAGGTCCGAAACGCCCCAGCATTTT

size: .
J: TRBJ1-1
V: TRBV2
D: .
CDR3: CASWIGGQRGTEAFF
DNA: TGTGCCAGCTGGATAGGAGGACAGAGGGGAACTGAAGCTTTCTTT

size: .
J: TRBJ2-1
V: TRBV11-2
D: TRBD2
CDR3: CASSPLAGVYNEQFF
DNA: TGTGCCAGCAGCCCTCTAGCGGGGGTCTACAATGAGCAGTTCTTC

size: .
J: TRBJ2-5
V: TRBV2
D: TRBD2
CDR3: CASSASRGGAETQYF
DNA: TGTGCCAGCAGTGCCTCGCGGGGGGGCGCGGAGACCCAGTACTTC

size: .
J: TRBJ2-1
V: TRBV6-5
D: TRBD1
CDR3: CASSTRTGSNNEQFF
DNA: TGTGCCAGCAGTACCCGGACAGGTTCAAACAATGAGCAGTTCTTC

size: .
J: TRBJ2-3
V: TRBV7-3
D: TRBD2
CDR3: CASSSGLAASGDTQYF
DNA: TGTGCCAGCAGCTCCGGACTAGCGGCCTCGGGGGATACGCAGTATTTT

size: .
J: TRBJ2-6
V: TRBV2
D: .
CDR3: CASMRSGANVLTF
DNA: TGTGCCAGCATGCGATCGGGGGCCAACGTCCTGACTTTC

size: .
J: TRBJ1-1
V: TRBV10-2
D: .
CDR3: CASSVGAGTEAFF
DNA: TGCGCCAGCAGTGTGGGGGCGGGCACTGAAGCTTTCTTT

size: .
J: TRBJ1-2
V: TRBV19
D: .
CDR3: CASTPTAGRGYTF
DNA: TGTGCCAGTACCCCCACAGCGGGGAGAGGCTACACCTTC

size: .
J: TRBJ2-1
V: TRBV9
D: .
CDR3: CASSADLSNEQFF
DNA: TGTGCCAGCAGCGCCGACTTATCCAATGAGCAGTTCTTC

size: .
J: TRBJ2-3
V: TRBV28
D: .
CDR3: CASSAPGQTTDTQYF
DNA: TGTGCCAGCAGCGCCCCGGGACAAACCACAGATACGCAGTATTTT

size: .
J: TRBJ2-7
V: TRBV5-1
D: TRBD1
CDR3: CASSNTGGQEEQYF
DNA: TGCGCCAGCAGCAACACAGGGGGCCAGGAAGAGCAGTACTTC